The present entry profiles one T cell receptor (beta chain) with its context. From the 5' RACE reads, TCRdb lists one entry per CDR3 protein and no DNA. Here the sample table reports around 220,000 distinct CDR3 sequences. The data derive from a study of monozygotic twins with inflammatory bowel disease. The sequenced sample consisted of blood. The TCR originated in a human donor with ulcerative colitis or Crohn's disease, or a healthy co-twin of an affected twin (not recorded which).

The CDR3 region is CASARWGTANTGELFF. The rearrangement uses TRBV7-9 and TRBJ2-2; TCRdb calls TRBD1, which cannot be checked without DNA. There are 16 residues in the CDR3. The V gene's germline CDR1 is SEHNR and CDR2 FQNEAQ (reference sequence).